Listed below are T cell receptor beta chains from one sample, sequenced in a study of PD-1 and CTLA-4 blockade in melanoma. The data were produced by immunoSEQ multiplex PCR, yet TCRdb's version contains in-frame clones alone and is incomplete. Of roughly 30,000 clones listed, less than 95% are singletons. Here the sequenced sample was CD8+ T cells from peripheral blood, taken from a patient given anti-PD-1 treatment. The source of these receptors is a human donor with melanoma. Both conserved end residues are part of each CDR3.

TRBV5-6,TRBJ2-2,CASSPREAVTGELFF
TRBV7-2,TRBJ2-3,CASSSTGTGFPDTQYF
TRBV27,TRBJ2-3,CASSSRQGWSTDTQYF
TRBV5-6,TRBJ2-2,CASSGDPRHFGELFF
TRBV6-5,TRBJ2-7,CASSYGQAKPYEQYF
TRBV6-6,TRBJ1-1,CASSKIGSEAFF
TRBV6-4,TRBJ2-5,CASSDTYQETQYF
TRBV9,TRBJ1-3,CASSVGTAGNTIYF
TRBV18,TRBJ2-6,CASSPPTGSGANVLTF
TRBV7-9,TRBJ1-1,CASSLGEEAFF
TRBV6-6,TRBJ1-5,CASSYPAPTGQPQHF
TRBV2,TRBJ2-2,CASSAPGAGELFF
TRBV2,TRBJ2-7,CASSEGSGASSYEQYF
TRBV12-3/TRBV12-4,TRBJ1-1,CASSTAGTQAFF
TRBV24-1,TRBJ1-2,CATSGEYGYTF
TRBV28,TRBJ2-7,CASAGKSSYEQYF
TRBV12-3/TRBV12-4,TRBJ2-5,CASSGAQSETQYF
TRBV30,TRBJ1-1,CAWSEPGPVNTEAFF
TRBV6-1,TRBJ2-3,CASSEGLAEYTDTQYF
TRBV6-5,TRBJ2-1,CASSYSTSGIRDEQFF
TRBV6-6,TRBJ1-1,CASSAGGHTEAFF
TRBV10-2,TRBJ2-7,CASSDQGLSDEQYF
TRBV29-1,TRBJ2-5,CSVVGVGSGREGETQYF
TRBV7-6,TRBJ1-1,CASSFQQGSRTEAFF
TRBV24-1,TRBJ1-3,CATSDLQEFGNTIYF
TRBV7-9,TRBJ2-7,CASSLAGVSYEQYF
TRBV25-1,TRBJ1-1,CASSGTEAFF
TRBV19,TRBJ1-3,CASSIGISGNTIYF
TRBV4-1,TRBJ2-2,CASSQGQGASNTGELFF
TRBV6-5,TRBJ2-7,CASSPSASYEQYF
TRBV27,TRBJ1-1,CASSSGTALGTEAFF
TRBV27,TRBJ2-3,CASSSGTGVTDTQYF
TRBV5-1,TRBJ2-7,CASSNGQFHEQYF
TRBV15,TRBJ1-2,CATSRSRTDYYGYTF
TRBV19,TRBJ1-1,CASSSENTEAFF
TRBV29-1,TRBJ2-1,CSVPRTSGGVSYNEQFF
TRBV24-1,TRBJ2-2,CATSDFHSDERSSGELFF
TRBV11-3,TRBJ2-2,CASSSRRMNTGELFF
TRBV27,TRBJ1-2,CASRIQGTYGYTF
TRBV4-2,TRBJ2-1,CASSQRLAAYNEQFF
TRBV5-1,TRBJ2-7,CASSTDPYEQYF
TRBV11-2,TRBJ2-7,CASSLESTSEQYF
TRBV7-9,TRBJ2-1,CASSSARTSGYNEQFF
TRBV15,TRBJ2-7,CATAQSAGGREQYF
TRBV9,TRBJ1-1,CASSVVRGPEAFF
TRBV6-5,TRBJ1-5,CASSPDREGNQPQHF
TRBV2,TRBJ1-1,CASIGLNTEAFF
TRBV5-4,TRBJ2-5,CASSRRDGQETQYF
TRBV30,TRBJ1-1,CAWNFLGQGGYTEAFF
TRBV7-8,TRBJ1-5,CASSSHQGPSQPQHF
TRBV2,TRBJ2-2,CASSEEGPGELFF